These 17 T cell receptor beta chains were sequenced from one sample in a study of CD8 T cells in ankylosing spondylitis. Study observations and caveats: A TCR beta motif of eight or nine highly homologous variants seemed to mark ankylosing spondylitis blood.

TCRdb reanalysed the 5' RACE reads using MiXCR and keeps one entry per CDR3 protein. Of roughly 490,000 distinct CDR3 sequences listed, roughly 5% are singletons. Antigens of these TCRs are unknown. The source material was blood, either unsorted or a sorted T cell fraction (not recorded which). These receptors originate from a male donor with ankylosing spondylitis.

This clonotype occurred many times. V usage is TRBV5-1 and J usage is TRBJ2-7; D is unclear. This CDR3 comprises 13 residues. The germline CDR1 and CDR2 sequences are SGHRS and YFSETQ. Between the trimmed V and J ends, which lost 1 base and 3 bases, there was a span of 8 bases. The CDR3 DNA follows: TGCGCCAGCAGCTTGCACACCTTCTACGAGCAGTACTTC. It encodes CASSLHTFYEQYF.

This clonotype has at least ten counts. CDR3 in amino acids: CASSYAGTSLPDTQYF. The CDR3 DNA is TGTGCCAGCAGCTATGCCGGGACCAGCCTTCCAGATACGCAGTATTTT. The chain employs TRBV7-2 and TRBJ2-3; D tentatively fits TRBD1 or TRBD2 (5 bases each). Germline V gives CDR1 SGHTA, CDR2 FQGNSA. The length of the CDR3 is 16 residues. With 4 bases removed from V and 4 bases from J, the gap between germline ends came to 18 bases. The variable domain in full, with the rest retrieved from reference TRBV7-2 and TRBJ2-3, is GAGVSQSPSNKVTEKGKDVELRCDPISGHTALYWYRQSLGQGLEFLIYFQGNSAPDKSGLPSDRFSAERTGGSVSTLTIQRTQQEDSAVYLCASSYAGTSLPDTQYFGPGTRLTVL.

The table lists this clonotype with many counts. The genes are TRBV7-2 and TRBJ1-2; D is unresolved. The CDR3 covers 14 residues. The germline V and J ends were trimmed by 1 base and 2 bases, with 8 bases remaining between them. Germline values: CDR1 SGHTA, CDR2 FQGNSA. The CDR3 reads CASSLDTGNYGYTF. The CDR3, as DNA: TGTGCCAGCAGCTTAGATACGGGGAACTATGGCTACACCTTC. The variable domain in full, completed from reference TRBV7-2 and TRBJ1-2, reads GAGVSQSPSNKVTEKGKDVELRCDPISGHTALYWYRQSLGQGLEFLIYFQGNSAPDKSGLPSDRFSAERTGGSVSTLTIQRTQQEDSAVYLCASSLDTGNYGYTFGSGTRLTVV.

V usage is TRBV12-3 or TRBV12-4 and J usage is TRBJ2-5; 7 nucleotides align to TRBD1. The CDR3 has 14 residues. V dropped 3 bases and J dropped 2; count of bases not matched to a gene: 3. The CDR3 region has the DNA TGTGCCAGCAGTTTGGACAGGTCGCAAGAGACCCAGTACTTC. Protein: CASSLDRSQETQYF.

This clonotype was observed at least ten times. The chain couples TRBV2 to TRBJ2-7; 7 bases agree with TRBD2. The CDR3 has 17 residues. Germline V lookup: CDR1 SNHLY, CDR2 FYNNEI. V lost 4 bases to trimming and J lost 4 bases; unmatched junction nucleotides: 16. The CDR3 nucleotides read TGTGCCAGCAGTGTAGTCGGGGGGTCCGCTTTGTCGTACGAGCAGTACTTC. Translating gives CASSVVGGSALSYEQYF.

This clonotype was detected ten times or more. The V call is TRBV27, the J call TRBJ2-7, with 7 bases that match TRBD1. V shed 2 bases, J shed 7 bases, and the junction held 8 bases outside the gene matches. There are 14 residues in the CDR3. Germline CDR1 reads MNHEY; CDR2 reads SMNVEV (reference sequence). This CDR3 reads CASSLTGQGEEQYF. CDR3 bases: TGTGCCAGCAGTTTAACGGGGCAGGGGGAAGAGCAGTACTTC.

This clonotype was recorded many times. V usage is TRBV6-2 or TRBV6-3 and J usage is TRBJ1-1; the D gene is possibly TRBD1 (6 bases). The CDR3 totals 13 residues. Trimming took 5 bases from V and 5 from J, leaving 12 bases between them. Germline CDR1 is MNHEY and CDR2 is SVGEGT. The CDR3 here is CASSPGEGTEAFF. The DNA of the CDR3 is TGTGCCAGCAGTCCAGGGGAAGGGACTGAAGCTTTCTTT.

The rearrangement uses TRBV7-3 and TRBJ2-7; D tentatively reads TRBD1 or TRBD2 (6 bases each). V shed 4 bases and J shed 12 bases, with 16 bases lying between them. CDR1 SGHTA and CDR2 FQGTGA come from the germline V gene. CDR3 length equals 12 residues. CDR3 sequence reads: CASSSTDRRAYF. DNA of the CDR3: TGTGCCAGCAGCTCTACTGACAGGAGGGCGTACTTC.

This clonotype has a count of ten or more. This rearrangement joins TRBV29-1 to TRBJ1-2, with TRBD1 as a possible D gene (5 bases). V lost 6 bases, J lost 4 bases, and 15 bases lay in between. The CDR3 consists of 13 residues. The germline V gene encodes CDR1 SQVTM and CDR2 ANQGSEA. CDR3 DNA: TGCAGCGTGACTCAGGGAGGTAGCTATGGCTACACCTTC. Amino acid sequence: CSVTQGGSYGYTF.

V usage is TRBV3-1 and J usage is TRBJ2-5, with 11 bases that match TRBD2. This CDR3 is built from 14 residues. Germline V gene sequence: CDR1 LGHDT, CDR2 YNNKEL (reference sequence). V lost 1 base and J lost 7; bases outside the gene matches: 2. The CDR3 region is CASSQGLAGGTQYF. CDR3 DNA: TGTGCCAGCAGCCAAGGGCTAGCGGGAGGGACCCAGTACTTC.

This clonotype appeared many times. The rearrangement links TRBV6-1 to TRBJ1-6; D gene unclear. CDR3 length: 14 residues. Germline V gives CDR1 MNHNS, CDR2 SASEGT. Trimming pared 2 bases from V and 6 bases from J, leaving 8 bases between. The DNA for the CDR3 is TGTGCCAGCAGTGAAAGCCACAGTAATTCACCCCTCCACTTT. It codes for CASSESHSNSPLHF.

A word on this clonotype: With a much larger clone just one base away, this may be a read error. The V and J genes are TRBV20-1 and TRBJ1-5; D may be TRBD1 (6 bases). This CDR3 is built from 16 residues. Looked up from germline, CDR1 is DFQATT and CDR2 is SNEGSKA (reference sequence). V was clipped by 0 bases and J by 7 bases, with 19 bases between them. CDR3 DNA: TGCAGTGCTAGAGATCGGAGACAGGCGGCGGGGCAGCCCCAGCATTTT. Residues: CSARDRRQAAGQPQHF.

This clonotype was counted many times. The chain joins TRBV18 to TRBJ2-7; D may correspond to TRBD1 or TRBD2 (5 bases each). The CDR3 totals 15 residues. Trimming removed 3 bases at V and 5 bases at J, with 17 bases between. CDR1 is KGHSH, CDR2 LQKENI, per germline. This chain's CDR3 is CASSPWDGLPHEQYF. DNA of the CDR3: TGTGCCAGCTCACCGTGGGACGGACTCCCCCACGAGCAGTACTTC.

This clonotype was counted many times. V usage is TRBV5-1 and J usage is TRBJ2-7, with 9 nucleotides matching TRBD1. Germline CDR1 is SGHRS and CDR2 is YFSETQ. Trimming took 4 bases from V and 3 from J; bases not matched to a gene: 8. The CDR3 runs to 15 residues. The CDR3 loop reads CASSPGSTGGYEQYF. CDR3 bases: TGCGCCAGCAGCCCCGGATCGACAGGGGGCTACGAGCAGTACTTC.

This clonotype appeared many times. The chain carries TRBV15 and TRBJ1-1; a weak D match, TRBD1 (6 bases). This CDR3 has 13 residues. CDR1 is LNHNV, CDR2 YYDKDF, per germline (reference sequence). Trimming took off 5 bases at V and 7 bases at J, with 14 bases between the two ends. The CDR3 nucleotides read TGTGCCACCAGCTTGGGACACTGGGATGAAGCTTTCTTT. It translates to CATSLGHWDEAFF.

This clonotype was observed many times. The rearrangement links TRBV15 to TRBJ2-2; perhaps D is TRBD1 or TRBD2 (5 bases each). The CDR3 consists of 15 residues. Trimming removed 0 bases from V and 4 bases from J, with 9 bases in between. Germline V gene data show CDR1 as LNHNV and CDR2 as YYDKDF (reference sequence). This CDR3 is CATSRDSGRTGELFF. CDR3 DNA: TGTGCCACCAGCAGAGATTCGGGACGCACCGGGGAGCTGTTTTTT. Together with reference TRBV15 and TRBJ2-2, the CDR3 gives the full variable domain: DAMVIQNPRYQVTQFGKPVTLSCSQTLNHNVMYWYQQKSSQAPKLLFHYYDKDFNNEADTPDNFQSRRPNTSFCFLDIRSPGLGDTAMYLCATSRDSGRTGELFFGEGSRLTVL.

This clonotype was observed many times. The chain couples TRBV27 to TRBJ1-2; perhaps TRBD1 as D (5 bases). V lost 5 bases and J 3 bases, leaving 10 bases between the germline ends. This CDR3 region has 13 residues. Per germline, CDR1 MNHEY and CDR2 SMNVEV (reference sequence). CDR3 sequence (DNA): TGTGCCAGCAGTCCGGGCAGGGACTATGGCTACACCTTC. It is translated as CASSPGRDYGYTF.